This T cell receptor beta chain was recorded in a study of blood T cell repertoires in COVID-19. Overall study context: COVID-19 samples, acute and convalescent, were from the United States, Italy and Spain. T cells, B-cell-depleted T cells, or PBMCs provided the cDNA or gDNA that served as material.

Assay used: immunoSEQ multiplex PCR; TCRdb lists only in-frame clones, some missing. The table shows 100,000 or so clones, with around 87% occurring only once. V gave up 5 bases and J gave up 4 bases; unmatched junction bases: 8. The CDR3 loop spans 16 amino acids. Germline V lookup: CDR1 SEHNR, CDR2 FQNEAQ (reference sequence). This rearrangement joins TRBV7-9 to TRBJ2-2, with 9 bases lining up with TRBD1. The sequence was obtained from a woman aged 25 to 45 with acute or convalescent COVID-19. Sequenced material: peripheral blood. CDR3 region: CASSQAGQGSTGELFF. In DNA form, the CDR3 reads TGTGCCAGCAGCCAAGCGGGACAGGGTAGCACCGGGGAGCTGTTTTTT.